The rows below give T cell receptor beta chains drawn from one sample of a study of T cell responses to AZD1222 COVID-19 vaccine. Sequencing used immunoSEQ multiplex PCR; TCRdb keeps in-frame clones, though not all of them. In the table there are around 130,000 clones, approximately 91% of which are singletons. Sequencing used peripheral blood, obtained 28 days after the second AZD1222 dose. These receptors originate from an adult who received the AZD1222 COVID-19 vaccine. CDR3s include the opening cysteine and the closing phenylalanine or tryptophan. The order of the fields is CDR3 DNA, CDR3 protein, clone size, J gene, D gene, V gene. A D gene is named only where the DNA matches it firmly. Expanded clones get a size class; other rows say once, few or many, or leave the size out.

DNA: TGTGCCAGCAGTCTTCGACAGCAGAGCTCCTACGAGCAGTACTTC
CDR3: CASSLRQQSSYEQYF
size: -
J: TRBJ2-7
D: -
V: TRBV2

DNA: TGTGCCAGCAGCGGGTCCGGTTCGGGGGGTACGCAGTATTTT
CDR3: CASSGSGSGGTQYF
size: few
J: TRBJ2-3
D: TRBD2
V: TRBV11-1

DNA: TGTGCCAGCAGCCCGAGGGGCATTAGCTCCTATAATTCACCCCTCCACTTT
CDR3: CASSPRGISSYNSPLHF
size: once
J: TRBJ1-6
D: -
V: TRBV11-2

DNA: TGTGCCAGCAGCCTTGGACTAGCGGGGATGAACACCGGGGAGCTGTTTTTT
CDR3: CASSLGLAGMNTGELFF
size: -
J: TRBJ2-2
D: TRBD2
V: TRBV3-1/TRBV3-2

DNA: TGCGCCAGCAGCCAAGGGGGGCCGCGGGCCCATGAGCAGTTCTTC
CDR3: CASSQGGPRAHEQFF
size: -
J: TRBJ2-1
D: -
V: TRBV4-1

DNA: TGTGCCAGCAGCCCAGGGCAGACTAACACTGAAGCTTTCTTT
CDR3: CASSPGQTNTEAFF
size: -
J: TRBJ1-1
D: -
V: TRBV7-3

DNA: TGTGCCAGCAGTTACGCGTTCACCCCCCTCCACTTT
CDR3: CASSYAFTPLHF
size: -
J: TRBJ1-6
D: -
V: TRBV6-5

DNA: TGTGCCAGCAGCGCCCTGGATGAGCAGTTCTTC
CDR3: CASSALDEQFF
size: -
J: TRBJ2-1
D: -
V: TRBV7-9

DNA: TGTGCCAGCAGCTTAGGGGCGGGGCGAAGGACCCAGTACTTC
CDR3: CASSLGAGRRTQYF
size: -
J: TRBJ2-5
D: -
V: TRBV7-2

DNA: TGTGCCAGCAGCTCTCGGGGGGACAGGACGGACAATGAGCAGTTCTTC
CDR3: CASSSRGDRTDNEQFF
size: -
J: TRBJ2-1
D: -
V: TRBV9

DNA: TGTGCCAGCAGTCCCCGACCCCGGACAGGGATTACTGAAAAACTGTTTTTT
CDR3: CASSPRPRTGITEKLFF
size: -
J: TRBJ1-4
D: TRBD1
V: TRBV6-2/TRBV6-3

DNA: TGCGCCAGCCGCCCAGGGGGGCTGGGGGGCTACACCTTC
CDR3: CASRPGGLGGYTF
size: -
J: TRBJ1-2
D: TRBD1
V: TRBV5-1

DNA: TGTGCCAGCAGTTTAGGGGTCTCGGTCAATCAGCCCCAGCATTTT
CDR3: CASSLGVSVNQPQHF
size: -
J: TRBJ1-5
D: -
V: TRBV27

DNA: TGTGCCAGCAGCCCCGGAGGCACTAGCGGGATCCGGACCGGGGAGCTGTTTTTT
CDR3: CASSPGGTSGIRTGELFF
size: -
J: TRBJ2-2
D: TRBD2
V: TRBV5-6

DNA: TGTGCCAGCAGTTACCCCGGCGGGAGCACTGAAGCTTTCTTT
CDR3: CASSYPGGSTEAFF
size: -
J: TRBJ1-1
D: -
V: TRBV6-5

DNA: TGTGCCAGCAGCCCGGGACAGGACTATGGCTACACCTTC
CDR3: CASSPGQDYGYTF
size: -
J: TRBJ1-2
D: TRBD1
V: TRBV14

DNA: TGTGCCAGCAGCTTCATGGCGGGAGCTAACTATGGCTACACCTTC
CDR3: CASSFMAGANYGYTF
size: -
J: TRBJ1-2
D: -
V: TRBV11-3

DNA: TGTGCCAGCAGCATTAGCGGGAGGGGAGAGACCCAGTACTTC
CDR3: CASSISGRGETQYF
size: -
J: TRBJ2-5
D: TRBD2
V: TRBV6-5

DNA: TGTGCCAGCAGCTGGGACTTCCGGGGGGCCCTTAATGAGCAGTTCTTC
CDR3: CASSWDFRGALNEQFF
size: -
J: TRBJ2-1
D: -
V: TRBV11-3

DNA: TGTGCCAGCTCGCGGAGGGGGGACGATGAGCAGTTCTTC
CDR3: CASSRRGDDEQFF
size: -
J: TRBJ2-1
D: -
V: TRBV18

DNA: TGTGCCAGCAGCAAAGTCCACCCGATCCGGGACAGGGGAAGAGGAGCAACTAATGAAAAACTGTTTTTT
CDR3: CASSKVHPIRDRGRGATNEKLFF
size: -
J: TRBJ1-4
D: -
V: TRBV21-1

DNA: TGTGCCAGCAGCTTGTCGGGGGGCAGCGGCTACACCTTC
CDR3: CASSLSGGSGYTF
size: -
J: TRBJ1-2
D: -
V: TRBV5-4

DNA: TGTGCCAGCTCACCGACAGCCGATAACTATGGCTACACCTTC
CDR3: CASSPTADNYGYTF
size: -
J: TRBJ1-2
D: -
V: TRBV18

DNA: TGTGCCAGCAGTCCCCAGGGGGCGACTGGAAACACCATATATTTT
CDR3: CASSPQGATGNTIYF
size: -
J: TRBJ1-3
D: TRBD1
V: TRBV2

DNA: TGCGCCAGCAGCCCCGAGGGCTTCAATCAGCCCCAGCATTTT
CDR3: CASSPEGFNQPQHF
size: -
J: TRBJ1-5
D: -
V: TRBV5-1

DNA: TGTGCCAGCAGCTTAGGCCCCGGACAGGGGGCAGAGACCCAGTACTTC
CDR3: CASSLGPGQGAETQYF
size: -
J: TRBJ2-5
D: TRBD1
V: TRBV13

DNA: TGTGCCAGCTCACCGCAGGGGGCTCGGGGCAATCAGCCCCAGCATTTT
CDR3: CASSPQGARGNQPQHF
size: -
J: TRBJ1-5
D: TRBD1
V: TRBV18

DNA: TGTGCCAGCAGCCCCAATCCCTCAGATACGCAGTATTTT
CDR3: CASSPNPSDTQYF
size: -
J: TRBJ2-3
D: -
V: TRBV7-6

DNA: TGTGCCAGCAGTGACGGACAGGGTCTCCCCTATGGCTACACCTTC
CDR3: CASSDGQGLPYGYTF
size: -
J: TRBJ1-2
D: TRBD1
V: TRBV6-1

DNA: TGTGCCAGCAGCAAGGGACAATACAATGAGCAGTTCTTC
CDR3: CASSKGQYNEQFF
size: -
J: TRBJ2-1
D: -
V: TRBV11-1

DNA: TGTGCCAGCAGTTTATTTAGGGCCACTGAAGCTTTCTTT
CDR3: CASSLFRATEAFF
size: few
J: TRBJ1-1
D: -
V: TRBV27

DNA: TGTGCCATCAGTCAACGGGACAGGGGTCTGGTTAAGGACACTGAAGCTTTCTTT
CDR3: CAISQRDRGLVKDTEAFF
size: -
J: TRBJ1-1
D: TRBD1
V: TRBV10-3